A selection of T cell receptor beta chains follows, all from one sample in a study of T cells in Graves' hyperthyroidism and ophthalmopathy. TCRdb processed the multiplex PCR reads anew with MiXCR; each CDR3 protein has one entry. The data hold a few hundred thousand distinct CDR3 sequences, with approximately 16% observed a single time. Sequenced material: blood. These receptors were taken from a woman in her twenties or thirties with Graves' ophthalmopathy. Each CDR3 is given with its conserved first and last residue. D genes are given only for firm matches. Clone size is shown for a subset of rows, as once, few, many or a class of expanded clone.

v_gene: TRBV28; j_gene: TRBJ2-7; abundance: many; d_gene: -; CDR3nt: TGTGCCAGTAACCCCGGGACTTTTCTCCACGAGCAGTACTTC; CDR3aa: CASNPGTFLHEQYF
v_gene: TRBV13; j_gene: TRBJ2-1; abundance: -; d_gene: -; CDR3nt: TGTGCCAGCAGCTTCAGGGGGGAGTCGGGGGATGAGCAGTTCTTC; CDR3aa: CASSFRGESGDEQFF
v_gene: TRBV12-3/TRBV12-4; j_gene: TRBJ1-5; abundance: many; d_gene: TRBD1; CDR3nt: TGTGCCAGCAGTCCCCGGACAGGAAGTAATCAGCCCCAGCATTTT; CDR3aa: CASSPRTGSNQPQHF
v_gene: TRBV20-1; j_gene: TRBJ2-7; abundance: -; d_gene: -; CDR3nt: TGCAGTGCTAGAGAGGGACTTAACTACCCCTACGAGCAGTACTTC; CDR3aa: CSAREGLNYPYEQYF
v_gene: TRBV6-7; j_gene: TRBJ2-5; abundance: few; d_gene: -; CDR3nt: TGTGCCAGCAGTTACTCGACCGGCCGGAACAGCCAAGAGACCCAGTACTTC; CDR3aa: CASSYSTGRNSQETQYF
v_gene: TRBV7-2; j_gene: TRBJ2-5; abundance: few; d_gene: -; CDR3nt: TGTGCCAGCAGCCCGCCATTCTCGTACCAAGAGACCCAGTACTTC; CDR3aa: CASSPPFSYQETQYF
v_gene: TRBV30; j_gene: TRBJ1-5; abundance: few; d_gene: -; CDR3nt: TGTGCCTGGAGCCCCTCGGATCAGCCCCAGCATTTT; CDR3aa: CAWSPSDQPQHF
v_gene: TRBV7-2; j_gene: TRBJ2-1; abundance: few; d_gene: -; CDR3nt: TGTGCCAGCAGCCCCCCCGGGACCGGTTACAATGAGCAGTTCTTC; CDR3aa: CASSPPGTGYNEQFF
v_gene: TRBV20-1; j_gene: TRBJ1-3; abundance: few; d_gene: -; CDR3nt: TGCAGTGCGTACTCAGGGGCCCGAAACACCATATATTTT; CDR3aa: CSAYSGARNTIYF
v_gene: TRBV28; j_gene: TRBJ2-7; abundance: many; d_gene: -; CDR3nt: TGTGCCAGCGGCCAGGGTATCTACGAGCAGTACTTC; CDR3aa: CASGQGIYEQYF
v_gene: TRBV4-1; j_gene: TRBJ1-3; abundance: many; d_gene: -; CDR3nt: TGCGCCAGCAGCCAACAGGACCGTGGGAACACCATATATTTT; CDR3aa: CASSQQDRGNTIYF
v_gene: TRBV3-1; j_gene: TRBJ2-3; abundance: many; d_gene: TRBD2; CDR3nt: TGTGCCAGCAGCCTGCTAGCGGGAGGACAAATTACAGATACGCAGTATTTT; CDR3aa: CASSLLAGGQITDTQYF
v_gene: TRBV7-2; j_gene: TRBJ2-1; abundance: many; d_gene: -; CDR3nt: TGTGCCAGCAGCTTCCCTAGGGGTTCCTACAATGAGCAGTTCTTC; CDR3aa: CASSFPRGSYNEQFF
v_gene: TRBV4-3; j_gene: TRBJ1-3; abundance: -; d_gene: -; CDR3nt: TGCGCCAGCAGCCAAGATCTTGTGGGTGATGGAAACACCATATATTTT; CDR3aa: CASSQDLVGDGNTIYF
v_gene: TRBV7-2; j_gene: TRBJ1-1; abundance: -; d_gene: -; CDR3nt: TGTGCCAGCAGCATTTCTGGGGGGAGCACTGAAGCTTTCTTT; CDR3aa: CASSISGGSTEAFF
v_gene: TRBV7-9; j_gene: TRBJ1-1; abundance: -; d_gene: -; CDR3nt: TGTGCCAGCAGCTTAGGGGGGTCGGGGGACACTGAAGCTTTCTTT; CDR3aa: CASSLGGSGDTEAFF
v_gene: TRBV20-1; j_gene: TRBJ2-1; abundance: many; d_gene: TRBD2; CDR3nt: TGCAGTGCTAGAGAGGCGGCTAGCGGGAGCTACAATGAGCAGTTCTTC; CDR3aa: CSAREAASGSYNEQFF
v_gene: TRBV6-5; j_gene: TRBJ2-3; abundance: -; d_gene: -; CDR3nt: TGTGCCAGCAGTTACTCCGGAGATACGCAGTATTTT; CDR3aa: CASSYSGDTQYF
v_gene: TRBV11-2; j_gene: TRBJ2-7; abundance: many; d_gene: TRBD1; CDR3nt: TGTGCCAGCAGCGGACAGGGGGCGTTCCACGAGCAGTACTTC; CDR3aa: CASSGQGAFHEQYF
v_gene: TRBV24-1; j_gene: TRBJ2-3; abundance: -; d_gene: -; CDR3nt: TGTGCCACCAGTGAGCCCGGGGCTGCAGATACGCAGTATTTT; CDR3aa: CATSEPGAADTQYF
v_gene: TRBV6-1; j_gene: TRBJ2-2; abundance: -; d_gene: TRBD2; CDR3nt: TGTGCCAGCAGCTATCTAGCGGGATTTGACACCGGGGAGCTGTTTTTT; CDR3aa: CASSYLAGFDTGELFF
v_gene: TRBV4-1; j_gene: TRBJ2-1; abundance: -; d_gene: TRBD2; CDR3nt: TGCGCCAGCAGCCGGACTAGCGGGAAAAATGAGCAGTTCTTC; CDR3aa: CASSRTSGKNEQFF
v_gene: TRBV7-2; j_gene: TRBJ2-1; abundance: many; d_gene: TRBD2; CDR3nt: TGTGCCAGCAGCCCATGGACTAGCGGGAGGGGTGAGCAGTTCTTC; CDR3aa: CASSPWTSGRGEQFF
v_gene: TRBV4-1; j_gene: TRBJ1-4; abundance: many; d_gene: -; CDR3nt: TGCGCCAGCAGCCAAGGCGGGACCGGTAATGAAAAACTGTTTTTT; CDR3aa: CASSQGGTGNEKLFF
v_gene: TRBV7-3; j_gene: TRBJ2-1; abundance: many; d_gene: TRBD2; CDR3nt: TGTGCCAGCAGCTTATCAAGCGGGAACAATGAGCAGTTCTTC; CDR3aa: CASSLSSGNNEQFF
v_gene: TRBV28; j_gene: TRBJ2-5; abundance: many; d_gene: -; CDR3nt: TGTGCCAGCAGTTACAGGAGCGGAACACCTCAAGAGACCCAGTACTTC; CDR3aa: CASSYRSGTPQETQYF
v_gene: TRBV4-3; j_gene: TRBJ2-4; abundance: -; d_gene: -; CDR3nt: TGCGCCAGCAGCCAAGATCTAGGGGCCCACGAAAACATTCAGTACTTC; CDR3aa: CASSQDLGAHENIQYF
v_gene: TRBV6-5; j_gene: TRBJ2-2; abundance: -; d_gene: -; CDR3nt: TGTGCCAGCAGTTACGGAGAGTTGGGAAGCGGGGAGCTGTTTTTT; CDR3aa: CASSYGELGSGELFF
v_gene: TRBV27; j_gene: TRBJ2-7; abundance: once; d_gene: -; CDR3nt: TGTGCCAGCGCTCCAGGGCGGGCCTACGAGCAGTACTTC; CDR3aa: CASAPGRAYEQYF
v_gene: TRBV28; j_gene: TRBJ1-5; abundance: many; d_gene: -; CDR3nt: TGTGCCAGCAGTTTGGAATATAGCAATCAGCCCCAGCATTTT; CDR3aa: CASSLEYSNQPQHF
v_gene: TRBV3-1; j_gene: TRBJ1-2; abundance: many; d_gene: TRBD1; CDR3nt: TGTGCCAGCAGTCGAACCGGGACAGGGGTGGGCAGCTATGGCTACACCTTC; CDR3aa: CASSRTGTGVGSYGYTF
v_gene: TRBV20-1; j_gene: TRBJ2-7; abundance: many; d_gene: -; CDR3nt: TGCAGTGCCTTGGACGGAAACTACGAGCAGTACTTC; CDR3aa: CSALDGNYEQYF
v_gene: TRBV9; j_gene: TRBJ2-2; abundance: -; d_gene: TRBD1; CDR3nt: TGTGCCAGCAGCCCACGAACGGGACAGGGGGCGAGTGACACCGGGGAGCTGTTTTTT; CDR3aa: CASSPRTGQGASDTGELFF
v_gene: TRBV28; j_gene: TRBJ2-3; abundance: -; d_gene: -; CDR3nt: TGTGCCAGCACCTCACTAGTCACAGATACGCAGTATTTT; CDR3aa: CASTSLVTDTQYF
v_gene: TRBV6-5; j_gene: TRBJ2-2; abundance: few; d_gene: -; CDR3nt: TGTGCCAGCAGTTACCTTACAATGGGGGGAAGAACCGGGGAGCTGTTTTTT; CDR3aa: CASSYLTMGGRTGELFF
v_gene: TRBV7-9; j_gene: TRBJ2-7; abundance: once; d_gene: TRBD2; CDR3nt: TGTGCCAGCAGCTTGCGGGAGGGCAGGGACGGGCAGTACTTC; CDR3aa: CASSLREGRDGQYF
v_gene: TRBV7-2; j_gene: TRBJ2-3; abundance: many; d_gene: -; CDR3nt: TGTGCCAGCAGCTTACAGGTCGGCTCTACAGATACGCAGTATTTT; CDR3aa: CASSLQVGSTDTQYF
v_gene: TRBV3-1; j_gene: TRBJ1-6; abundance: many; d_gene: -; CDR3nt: TGTGCCAGCAGAACCAGGGGAGCGGGTTCACCCCTCCACTTT; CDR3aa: CASRTRGAGSPLHF
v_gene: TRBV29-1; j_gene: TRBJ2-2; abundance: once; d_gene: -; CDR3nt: TGCAGCGTTGAGGCGTGGCAGGGCCCGAAAACCGGGGAGCTGTTTTTT; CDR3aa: CSVEAWQGPKTGELFF
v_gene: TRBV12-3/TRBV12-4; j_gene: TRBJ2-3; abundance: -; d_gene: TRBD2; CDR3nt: TGTGCCAGCAGTTTGATTCGGGGGGACACAGATACGCAGTATTTT; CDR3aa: CASSLIRGDTDTQYF
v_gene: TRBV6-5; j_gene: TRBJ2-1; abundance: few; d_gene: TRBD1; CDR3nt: TGTGCCAGCAGTTACTCTCGGACAGGGGTCAATGAGCAGTTCTTC; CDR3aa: CASSYSRTGVNEQFF